This T cell receptor (beta chain) stems from a study of beta chain features in type 1 diabetes. Overall study findings and caveats: All four CD4+ subsets of Type 1 diabetes patients contained TCRB CDR3s that were moderately but significantly shorter. There was a possibility that cDNA sequencing over-represented cells with high TCR expression. The study found that naive, central memory and Treg TCRB repertoires appeared more similar in patients than in healthy donors.

Worth noting for this clone: Antigen unknown.

Germline V gene data show CDR1 as SGHTA and CDR2 as FQGNSA. The V gene lost 7 bases and the J gene lost 9 bases, with 19 bases spanning the gap. The CDR3 extends over 14 amino acids. Expressed TCRB transcripts were sequenced because the isolated RNA had all been reverse transcribed beforehand. Libraries were prepared by immunoSEQ multiplex PCR; TCRdb keeps only in-frame clonotypes and omits some of them. The sample yields hundreds of thousands of clones, over 12% seen once. The chain joins TRBV7-2 to TRBJ2-1, with D perhaps matching TRBD2 (5 bases). Material: naive CD4+ T cells from blood. This receptor was obtained from a man aged 18 to 29 with type 1 diabetes. In nucleotides, the CDR3 is TGTGCCAGCAAATTACTCGGACTTGGGCTTGAGCAGTTCTTC. Residues: CASKLLGLGLEQFF.